This T cell receptor (beta chain) was sequenced in a study of blood T cells in healthy people across ages. Study-wide points: Unsorted PBMCs prevented conclusive naive versus antigen-experienced comparison. Long-lived donors had more naive CD4+ cells and higher diversity than aged donors.

The J segment lost 7 bases and the V segment lost 6 bases, leaving 12 bases of the junction unmatched. The CDR3 loop spans 17 amino acids. Using a J-beta primer mix together with a sample-barcoded 5' primer, a second PCR was run for roughly 7 to 11 cycles. TCRdb ran MiXCR on the 5' RACE reads and lists one entry per CDR3 protein. The data contain approximately 360,000 distinct CDR3 sequences, over 45% of them singletons. Concerning this clonotype itself: Its antigen is unidentified.

The receptor comes from a man aged 60 to 69 in good health. The chain recombines TRBV12-3 or TRBV12-4 with TRBJ2-4, with 13 bases aligning to TRBD2. The sequencing sample was made of blood. The CDR3 loop is CASSPSTSGGARNIQYF. Here the CDR3 DNA reads TGTGCCAGCAGCCCAAGTACTAGCGGGGGGGCCCGGAACATTCAGTACTTC.